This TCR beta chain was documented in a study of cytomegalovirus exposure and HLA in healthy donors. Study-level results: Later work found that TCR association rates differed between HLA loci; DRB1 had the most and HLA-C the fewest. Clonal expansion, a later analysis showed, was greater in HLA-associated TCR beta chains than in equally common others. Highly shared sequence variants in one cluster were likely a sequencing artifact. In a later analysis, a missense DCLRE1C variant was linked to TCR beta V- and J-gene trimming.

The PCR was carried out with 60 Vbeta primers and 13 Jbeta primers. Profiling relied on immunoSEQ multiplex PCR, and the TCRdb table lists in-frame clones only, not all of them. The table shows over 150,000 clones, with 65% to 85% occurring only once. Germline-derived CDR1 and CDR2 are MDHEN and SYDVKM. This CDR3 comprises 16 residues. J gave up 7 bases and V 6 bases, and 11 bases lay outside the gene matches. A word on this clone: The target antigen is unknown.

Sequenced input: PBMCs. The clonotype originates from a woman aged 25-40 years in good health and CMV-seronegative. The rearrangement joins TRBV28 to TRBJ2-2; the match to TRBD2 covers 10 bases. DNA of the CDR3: TGTGCCAGCAGAAGTCTCACTAGCGGGATGGGCGGGGAGCTGTTTTTT. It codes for CASRSLTSGMGGELFF.